The sequence of this TCR beta chain was determined in a study of cytomegalovirus exposure and HLA in healthy donors. CDR3 length: 16 residues. CDR1 and CDR2 (germline): MNHNY, SVGAGI (reference sequence). V was clipped by 5 bases and J by 2 bases; unmatched bases: 7. The data were produced by immunoSEQ multiplex PCR, yet TCRdb's version contains in-frame clones alone and is incomplete. The table shows 150,000 to 180,000 clones, with around 84% occurring only once. Input material: PBMCs. The rearrangement joins TRBV6-6 to TRBJ2-2, with TRBD2 identical over 8 bases. This TCR was sampled from a human donor in good health. The CDR3 here is CASSLYGGGNTGELFF. CDR3 in DNA: TGTGCCAGCAGTCTCTACGGGGGGGGTAACACCGGGGAGCTGTTTTTT.